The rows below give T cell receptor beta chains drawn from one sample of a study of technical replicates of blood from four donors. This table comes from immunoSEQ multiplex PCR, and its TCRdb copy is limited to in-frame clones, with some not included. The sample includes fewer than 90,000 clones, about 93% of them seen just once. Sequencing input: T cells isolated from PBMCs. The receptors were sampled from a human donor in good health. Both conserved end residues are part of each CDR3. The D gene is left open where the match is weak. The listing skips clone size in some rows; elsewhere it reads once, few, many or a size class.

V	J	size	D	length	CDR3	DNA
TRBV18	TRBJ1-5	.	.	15	CASSPFKGGPQPQHF	TGTGCCAGCTCACCCTTTAAGGGAGGGCCACAGCCCCAGCATTTT
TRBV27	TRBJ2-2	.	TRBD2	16	CASRSGTSSVAGELFF	TGTGCCAGCAGATCCGGGACTAGCTCCGTGGCCGGGGAGCTGTTTTTT
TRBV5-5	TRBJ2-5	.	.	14	CASSLVQVAETQYF	TGTGCCAGCAGCTTGGTCCAGGTGGCAGAGACCCAGTACTTC
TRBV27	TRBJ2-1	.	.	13	CASSLTPGNEQFF	TGTGCCAGCAGTTTGACCCCCGGGAATGAGCAGTTCTTC
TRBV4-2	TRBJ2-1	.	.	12	CASSQEGREQFF	TGTGCCAGCAGCCAAGAGGGCAGGGAGCAGTTCTTC
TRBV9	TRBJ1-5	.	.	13	CASSVEAFQPQHF	TGTGCCAGCAGCGTAGAAGCTTTTCAGCCCCAGCATTTT
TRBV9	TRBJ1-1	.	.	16	CASSVVKGSVNTEAFF	TGTGCCAGCAGCGTAGTTAAGGGGTCGGTGAACACTGAAGCTTTCTTT
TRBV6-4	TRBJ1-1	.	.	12	CASIGENTEAFF	TGTGCCAGCATCGGAGAGAACACTGAAGCTTTCTTT
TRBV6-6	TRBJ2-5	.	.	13	CASSQGGGETQYF	TGTGCCAGCAGCCAGGGGGGTGGAGAGACCCAGTACTTC
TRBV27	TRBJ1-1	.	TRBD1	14	CASSSREQGQRAFF	TGTGCCAGCAGTTCAAGAGAACAGGGGCAGAGAGCTTTCTTT
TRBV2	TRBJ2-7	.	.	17	CARHIGPGEGGAYEQYF	TGTGCCAGGCATATAGGCCCAGGGGAAGGGGGAGCCTACGAGCAGTACTTC
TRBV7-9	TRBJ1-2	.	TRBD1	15	CASSLGGGEVYGYTF	TGTGCCAGCAGCTTAGGAGGGGGCGAAGTGTATGGCTACACCTTC
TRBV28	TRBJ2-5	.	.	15	CASSNLVGVGETQYF	TGTGCCAGCAGTAACCTGGTTGGAGTTGGAGAGACCCAGTACTTC
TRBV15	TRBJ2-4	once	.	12	CATSSTVDIQYF	TGTGCCACCAGCAGTACCGTAGACATTCAGTACTTC
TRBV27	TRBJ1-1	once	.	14	CASSFIGQNTEAFF	TGTGCCAGCAGTTTCATTGGACAGAACACTGAAGCTTTCTTT
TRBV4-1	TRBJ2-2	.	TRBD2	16	CASSQDIWGRAGELFF	TGCGCCAGCAGCCAAGACATCTGGGGGAGGGCCGGGGAGCTGTTTTTT
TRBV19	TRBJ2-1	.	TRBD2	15	CASSIWGLAGNEQFF	TGTGCCAGTAGTATCTGGGGACTAGCGGGAAATGAGCAGTTCTTC
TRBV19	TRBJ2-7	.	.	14	CASSIRQGGYEQYF	TGTGCCAGTAGTATAAGACAGGGAGGCTACGAGCAGTACTTC
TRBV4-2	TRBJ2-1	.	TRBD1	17	CASSQDLTVRGSNEQFF	TGTGCCAGCAGCCAAGATCTAACCGTCAGGGGGAGCAATGAGCAGTTCTTC
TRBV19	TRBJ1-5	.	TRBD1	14	CASSIATGDRPQHF	TGTGCCAGTAGTATAGCGACAGGGGATAGGCCCCAGCATTTT
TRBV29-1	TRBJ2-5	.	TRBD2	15	CSVGYRAGDKETQYF	TGCAGCGTTGGGTATAGAGCGGGAGATAAAGAGACCCAGTACTTC
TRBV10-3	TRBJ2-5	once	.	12	CATSGYQETQYF	TGTGCCACCTCGGGGTACCAAGAGACCCAGTACTTC
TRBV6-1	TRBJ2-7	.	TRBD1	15	CASSERGGNPYEQYF	TGTGCCAGCAGTGAGAGAGGGGGCAACCCCTACGAGCAGTACTTC
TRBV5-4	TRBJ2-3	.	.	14	CASSPGTSTDTQYF	TGTGCCAGCAGCCCAGGGACTAGCACAGATACGCAGTATTTT
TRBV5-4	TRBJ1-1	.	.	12	CASSGEDTEAFF	TGTGCCAGCAGTGGGGAGGACACTGAAGCTTTCTTT
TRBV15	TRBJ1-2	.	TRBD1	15	CATSRARDSYYGYTF	TGTGCCACCAGCAGAGCCCGGGACAGTTACTATGGCTACACCTTC
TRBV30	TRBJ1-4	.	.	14	CAWDVTGGYEKLFF	TGTGCCTGGGACGTAACAGGCGGTTATGAAAAACTGTTTTTT
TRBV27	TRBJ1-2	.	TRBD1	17	CASSLSTSGQGLYGYTF	TGTGCCAGCAGTTTATCGACATCAGGACAGGGGCTCTATGGCTACACCTTC
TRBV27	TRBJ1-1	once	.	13	CASSLQAGTEAFF	TGTGCCAGCAGTTTACAGGCGGGCACTGAAGCTTTCTTT
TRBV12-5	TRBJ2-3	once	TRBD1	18	CASGLTRDRVLGTDTQYF	TGTGCTAGTGGTTTGACCCGGGACAGGGTATTAGGCACAGATACGCAGTATTTT
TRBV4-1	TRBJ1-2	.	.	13	CASSQVAGNGYTF	TGCGCCAGCAGCCAAGTAGCCGGCAACGGCTACACCTTC
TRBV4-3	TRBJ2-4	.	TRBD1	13	CASSHGTGDIQYF	TGCGCCAGCAGCCACGGGACAGGGGACATTCAGTACTTC
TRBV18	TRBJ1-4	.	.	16	CASSPRQATTNEKLFF	TGTGCCAGCTCACCGCGTCAGGCAACAACTAATGAAAAACTGTTTTTT
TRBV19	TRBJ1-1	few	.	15	CASSNRRQLNTEAFF	TGTGCCAGTAGTAATAGGCGGCAGCTTAACACTGAAGCTTTCTTT
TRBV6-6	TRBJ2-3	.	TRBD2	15	CASGQTSGSYDTQYF	TGTGCCAGCGGACAGACTAGCGGGAGTTACGATACGCAGTATTTT
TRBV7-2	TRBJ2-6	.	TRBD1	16	CASSLGTGSGANVLTF	TGTGCCAGCAGCTTAGGGACAGGGAGTGGGGCCAACGTCCTGACTTTC
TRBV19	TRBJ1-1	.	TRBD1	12	CASSLYRGEAFF	TGTGCCAGTAGTTTATACAGGGGAGAGGCTTTCTTT
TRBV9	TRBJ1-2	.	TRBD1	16	CASSVERAGGFAGYTF	TGTGCCAGCAGCGTAGAACGGGCAGGGGGTTTCGCGGGCTACACCTTC
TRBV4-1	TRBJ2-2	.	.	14	CASSPPVVAGELFF	TGCGCCAGCAGCCCCCCGGTCGTCGCCGGGGAGCTGTTTTTT
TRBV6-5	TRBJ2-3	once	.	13	CASSFLASDTQYF	TGTGCCAGCAGTTTCCTAGCTTCAGATACGCAGTATTTT
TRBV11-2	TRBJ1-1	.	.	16	CASSLRNRELDTEAFF	TGTGCCAGCAGCTTAAGAAACAGGGAATTAGACACTGAAGCTTTCTTT
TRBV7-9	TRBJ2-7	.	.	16	CASSPRDFLSSYEQYF	TGTGCCAGCAGCCCGAGGGACTTTCTTAGTTCCTACGAGCAGTACTTC
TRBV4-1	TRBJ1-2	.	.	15	CASSPTPTQNYGYTF	TGCGCCAGCAGCCCGACCCCGACACAAAACTATGGCTACACCTTC
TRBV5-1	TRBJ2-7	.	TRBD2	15	CASRLRSREANEQYF	TGCGCCAGCAGATTGAGGTCGCGGGAGGCCAACGAGCAGTACTTC
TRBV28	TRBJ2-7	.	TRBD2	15	CASSLLAGGLDEQYF	TGTGCCAGCAGTTTACTAGCGGGAGGTCTAGACGAGCAGTACTTC